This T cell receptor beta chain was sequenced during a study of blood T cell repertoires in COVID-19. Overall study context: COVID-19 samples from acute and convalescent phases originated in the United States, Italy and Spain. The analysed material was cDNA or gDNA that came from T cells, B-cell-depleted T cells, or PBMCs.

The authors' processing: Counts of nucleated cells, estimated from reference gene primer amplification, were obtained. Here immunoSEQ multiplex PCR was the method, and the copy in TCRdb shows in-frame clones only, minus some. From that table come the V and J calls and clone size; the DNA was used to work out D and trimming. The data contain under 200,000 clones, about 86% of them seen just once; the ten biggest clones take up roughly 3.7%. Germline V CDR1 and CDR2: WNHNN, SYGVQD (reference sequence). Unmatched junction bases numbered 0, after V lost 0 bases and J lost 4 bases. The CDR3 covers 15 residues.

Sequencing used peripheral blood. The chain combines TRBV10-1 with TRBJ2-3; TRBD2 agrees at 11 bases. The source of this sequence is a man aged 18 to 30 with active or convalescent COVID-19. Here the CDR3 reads CASSESTSGADTQYF. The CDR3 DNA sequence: TGCGCCAGCAGTGAGTCGACTAGCGGGGCAGATACGCAGTATTTT.